This T cell receptor (beta chain) originates from a study of blood T cell repertoires in COVID-19. Study details: Spain, Italy and the United States supplied samples that represented acute and convalescent COVID-19.

Using immunoSEQ multiplex PCR, the repertoire was profiled, and TCRdb retains in-frame clones only, with some absent. The table includes about 170,000 clones, around 86% detected once. V lost 5 bases, J lost 7 bases, and 6 bases lay in between. Germline V gives CDR1 MGHDK, CDR2 SYGVNS. The CDR3 length is 11 residues. The sequenced material came from peripheral blood. The gene calls are TRBV25-1 and TRBJ2-1; D is ambiguous. This receptor was identified in a man in his 70s with acute or convalescent COVID-19. The CDR3 protein is CASSPGNEQFF. The DNA of the CDR3 is TGTGCCAGCAGTCCAGGTAATGAGCAGTTCTTC.